This T cell receptor beta chain was identified during a study of control samples from healthy donors and cancer patients. Germline CDR1 is SNHLY and CDR2 is FYNNEI. V gave up 7 bases and J gave up 3 bases, with 16 bases separating them. This CDR3 comprises 14 residues. This table comes from immunoSEQ multiplex PCR, and its TCRdb copy is limited to in-frame clones, with some not included. This table has tens of thousands of clones, over 85% appearing once. J is TRBJ2-7 and V is TRBV2; a weak D match, TRBD2 (6 bases). Material: PBMCs. The receptor was isolated from a woman aged 40 to 50 with lung cancer. This chain's CDR3 is CASKQAGLNYEQYF. In nucleotides, the CDR3 is TGTGCCAGCAAGCAGGCGGGGCTCAACTACGAGCAGTACTTC.